This TCR beta chain was sequenced in a study of OX40 agonist ivuxolimab in advanced cancers. Looking at the study overall: The drug used for patients, ivuxolimab, was an agonistic anti-OX40 (CD134) antibody. Three patients had partial responses: one hepatocellular carcinoma, two cutaneous melanoma.

The protocol was immunoSEQ multiplex PCR, while the TCRdb copy is restricted to in-frame clones and leaves out a portion. The table records 45,000 to 60,000 clones, 70% to 80% of them present only once. The specimen was CD4+ or CD8+ T cells sorted from blood, collected in a trial of the OX40 agonist ivuxolimab. The TCR comes from an adult with an advanced solid tumor such as melanoma, head and neck, liver or kidney cancer.

The CDR3 DNA sequence: TGTGCCAGCAGCCAATTGGACGGGGGAGGGAATTTGAACGAGCAGTACTTC. Translating it yields CASSQLDGGGNLNEQYF. The chain joins TRBV4-2 to TRBJ2-7; TRBD2 matches 7 bases. The CDR3 loop spans 17 amino acids. Germline CDR1 is LGHNA and CDR2 is YNFKEQ. Trimming removed 2 bases from V and 5 bases from J; junction bases left unmatched: 15.